The following is a T cell receptor (beta chain) sequence with its context. Some clones are missing from TCRdb's copy, which holds only in-frame ones; the method was immunoSEQ multiplex PCR. The sample holds tens of thousands of clones, 85% to 95% seen once. The sample comes from a study of T cell changes during pregnancy in multiple sclerosis. The receptor's source is a female donor with multiple sclerosis, enrolled in a pregnancy study. This specimen consisted of peripheral blood, obtained in the third trimester of pregnancy.

CDR3 loop: CASSYDGTGRYNEQFF. CDR3 nucleotides: TGTGCCAGCAGTTACGATGGGACAGGGCGCTACAATGAGCAGTTCTTC. The chain couples TRBV6-5 to TRBJ2-1, with 9 bases that match TRBD1. The CDR3 totals 16 residues. Germline V gives CDR1 MNHEY, CDR2 SVGAGI. The ends lost 2 bases at V and 3 bases at J; junction bases unmatched: 5.